This record covers a single T cell receptor (beta chain). Trimming took off 5 bases at V and 6 bases at J, with 14 bases between the two ends. The V gene's germline CDR1 is MDHEN and CDR2 SYDVKM. The CDR3 has 14 residues. This sample stems from a study of T cell changes during pregnancy in multiple sclerosis. Sequenced by immunoSEQ multiplex PCR; TCRdb stores in-frame clones only, minus some. The sample yields 45,000 to 50,000 clones, 94% seen once. The receptor was isolated from a female donor with multiple sclerosis, enrolled in a pregnancy study. Sequences were derived from CD8+ T cells from peripheral blood mononuclear cells, sampled in the first trimester of pregnancy. V is TRBV28 and J is TRBJ2-1; D is possibly TRBD2 (7 bases). In DNA, the CDR3 is TGTGCCAGCAGTGCGGGGGCAGGGACCAATGAGCAGTTCTTC. Protein product: CASSAGAGTNEQFF.